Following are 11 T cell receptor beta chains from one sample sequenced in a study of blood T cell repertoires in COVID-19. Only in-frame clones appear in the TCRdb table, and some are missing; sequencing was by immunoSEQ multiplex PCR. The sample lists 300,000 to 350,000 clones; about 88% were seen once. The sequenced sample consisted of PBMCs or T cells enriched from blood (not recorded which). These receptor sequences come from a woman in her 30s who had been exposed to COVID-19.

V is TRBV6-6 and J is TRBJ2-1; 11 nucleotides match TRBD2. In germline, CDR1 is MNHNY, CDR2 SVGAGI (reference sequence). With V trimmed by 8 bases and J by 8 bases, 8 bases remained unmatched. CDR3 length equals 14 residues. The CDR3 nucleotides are TGTGCCAGCCAGTTTAGCGGGAGGGTCGATGAGCAGTTCTTC. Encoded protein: CASQFSGRVDEQFF.

CDR3 bases: TGTGCCATCAGTGAGTCGGCAGGGGATGGCTACACCTTC. Translation gives CAISESAGDGYTF. The V and J genes are TRBV10-3 and TRBJ1-2; a weak D match, TRBD1 (6 bases). Trimming left V 0 bases short and J 6 bases short, with 8 bases between. The CDR3 spans 13 residues. Per germline, CDR1 ENHRY and CDR2 SYGVKD.

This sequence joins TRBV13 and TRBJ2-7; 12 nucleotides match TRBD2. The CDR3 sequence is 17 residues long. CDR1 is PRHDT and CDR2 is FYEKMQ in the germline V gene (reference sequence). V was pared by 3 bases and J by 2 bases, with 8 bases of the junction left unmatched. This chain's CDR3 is CASSFLAGGLPPYEQYF. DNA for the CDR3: TGTGCCAGCAGCTTTCTAGCGGGAGGGCTCCCCCCCTACGAGCAGTACTTC. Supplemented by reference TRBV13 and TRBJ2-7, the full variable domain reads AAGVIQSPRHLIKEKRETATLKCYPIPRHDTVYWYQQGPGQDPQFLISFYEKMQSDKGSIPDRFSAQQFSDYHSELNMSSLELGDSALYFCASSFLAGGLPPYEQYFGPGTRLTVT.

CDR3 region: CASTFTGETQYF. The CDR3 region has the DNA TGCGCCAGCACGTTCACCGGAGAGACCCAGTACTTC. V gene TRBV5-1 combines with J gene TRBJ2-5; D remains ambiguous. Trimming took off 6 bases at V and 4 bases at J, with 10 bases between the two ends. Germline assignment: CDR1 SGHRS and CDR2 YFSETQ. CDR3 length equals 12 residues.

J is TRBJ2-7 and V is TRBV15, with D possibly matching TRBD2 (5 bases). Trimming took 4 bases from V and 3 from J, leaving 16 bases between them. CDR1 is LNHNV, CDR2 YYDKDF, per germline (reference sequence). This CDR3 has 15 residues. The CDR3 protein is CATSTQKRTFYEQYF. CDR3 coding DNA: TGTGCCACCAGCACCCAGAAACGGACTTTCTACGAGCAGTACTTC.

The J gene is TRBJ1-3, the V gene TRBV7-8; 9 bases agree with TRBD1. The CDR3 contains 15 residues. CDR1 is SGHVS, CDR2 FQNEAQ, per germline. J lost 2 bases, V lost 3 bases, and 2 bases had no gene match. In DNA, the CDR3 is TGTGCCAGCAGCTTGTGGACAGGGGCTGGAAACACCATATATTTT. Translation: CASSLWTGAGNTIYF. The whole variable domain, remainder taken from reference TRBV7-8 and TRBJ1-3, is GAGVSQSPRYKVAKRGQDVALRCDPISGHVSLFWYQQALGQGPEFLTYFQNEAQLDKSGLPSDRFFAERPEGSVSTLKIQRTQQEDSAVYLCASSLWTGAGNTIYFGEGSWLTVV.

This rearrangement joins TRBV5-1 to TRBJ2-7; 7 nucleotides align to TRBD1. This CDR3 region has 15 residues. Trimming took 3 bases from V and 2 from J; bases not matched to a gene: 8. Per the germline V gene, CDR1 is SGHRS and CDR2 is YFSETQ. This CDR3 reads CASSSRGTVTYEQYF. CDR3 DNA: TGCGCCAGCAGCTCCAGGGGGACGGTTACCTACGAGCAGTACTTC.

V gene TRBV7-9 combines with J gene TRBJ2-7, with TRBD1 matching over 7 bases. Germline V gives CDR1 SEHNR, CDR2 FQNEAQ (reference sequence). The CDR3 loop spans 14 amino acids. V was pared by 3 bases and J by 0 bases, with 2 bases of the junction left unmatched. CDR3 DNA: TGTGCCAGCAGCTTCGGGACAGTCTCCTACGAGCAGTACTTC. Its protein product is CASSFGTVSYEQYF.

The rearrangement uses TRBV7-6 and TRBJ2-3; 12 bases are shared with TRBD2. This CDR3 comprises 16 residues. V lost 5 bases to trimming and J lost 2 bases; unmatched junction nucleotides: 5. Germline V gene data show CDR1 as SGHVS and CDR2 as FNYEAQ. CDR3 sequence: CASSKLAGGYTDTQYF. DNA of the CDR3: TGTGCCAGCAGCAAACTAGCGGGGGGTTACACAGATACGCAGTATTTT.

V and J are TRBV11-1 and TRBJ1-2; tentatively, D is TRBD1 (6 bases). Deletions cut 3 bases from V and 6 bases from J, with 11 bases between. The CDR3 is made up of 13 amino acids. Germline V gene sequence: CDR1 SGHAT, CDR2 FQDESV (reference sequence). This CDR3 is CASSLQGSNGYTF. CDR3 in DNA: TGTGCCAGCAGCTTGCAGGGGTCAAATGGCTACACCTTC. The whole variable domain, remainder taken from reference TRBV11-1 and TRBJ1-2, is EAEVAQSPRYKITEKSQAVAFWCDPISGHATLYWYRQILGQGPELLVQFQDESVVDDSQLPKDRFSAERLKGVDSTLKIQPAELGDSAMYLCASSLQGSNGYTFGSGTRLTVV.

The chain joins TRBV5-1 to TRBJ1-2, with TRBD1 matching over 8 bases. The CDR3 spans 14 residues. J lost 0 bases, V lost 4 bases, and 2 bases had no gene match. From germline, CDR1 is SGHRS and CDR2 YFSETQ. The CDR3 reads CASSPDRANYGYTF. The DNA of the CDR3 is TGCGCCAGCAGCCCGGACAGGGCTAACTATGGCTACACCTTC.